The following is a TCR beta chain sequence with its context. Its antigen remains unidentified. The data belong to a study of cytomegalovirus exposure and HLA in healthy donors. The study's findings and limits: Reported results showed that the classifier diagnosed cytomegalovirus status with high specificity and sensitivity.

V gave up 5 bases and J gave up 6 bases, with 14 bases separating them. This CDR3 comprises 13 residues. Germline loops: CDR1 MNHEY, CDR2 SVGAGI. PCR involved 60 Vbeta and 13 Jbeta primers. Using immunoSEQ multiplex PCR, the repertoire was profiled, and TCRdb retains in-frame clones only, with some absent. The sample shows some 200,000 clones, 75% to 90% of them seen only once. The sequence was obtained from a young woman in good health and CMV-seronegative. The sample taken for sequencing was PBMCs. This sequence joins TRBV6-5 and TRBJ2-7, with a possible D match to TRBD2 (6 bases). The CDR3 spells CASSRDTAGEQYF. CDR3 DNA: TGTGCCAGCAGTAGAGATACAGCGGGCGAGCAGTACTTC.